The present T cell receptor (beta chain) was sequenced within a study of cytomegalovirus exposure and HLA in healthy donors. The V and J ends lost 0 bases and 0 bases, in that order; junction bases with no gene match: 3. This CDR3 comprises 17 residues. Germline-derived CDR1 and CDR2 are SGHRS and YFSETQ. 13 Jbeta primers and 60 Vbeta primers were used for the PCR. TCRdb's copy holds only in-frame clones and misses some; the assay was immunoSEQ multiplex PCR. The data show 75,000 to 95,000 clones, roughly 78% seen once. Points on this clone: Its antigen is unidentified.

Study-wide findings and caveats: Sequencing had likely introduced a cluster of highly shared sequence variants as an artifact.

The source of this sequence is a woman aged 40 to 49 in good health and CMV-seropositive. The sample comprised PBMCs. The chain joins TRBV5-1 to TRBJ2-2, with TRBD2 identical over 9 bases. In DNA, the CDR3 is TGCGCCAGCAGCTTGGAGCCTAGCGGGACGAACACCGGGGAGCTGTTTTTT. It codes for CASSLEPSGTNTGELFF.